This T cell receptor (beta chain) was recovered during a study of blood T cell repertoires in COVID-19. The CDR3 covers 15 residues. Germline lookup yields CDR1 KGHDR and CDR2 SFDVKD. V gave up 7 bases and J gave up 0 bases; unmatched junction bases: 4. TCRdb's copy holds only in-frame clones and misses some; the assay was immunoSEQ multiplex PCR. The table has 40,000 to 45,000 clones, roughly 80% seen once. Sequenced sample: peripheral blood. This TCR derives from a woman aged 80 or older with acute or convalescent COVID-19. The chain couples TRBV24-1 to TRBJ1-4; 7 nucleotides match TRBD1. CDR3 coding DNA: TGTGCCACCAGAGGGACAGTTGCAACTAATGAAAAACTGTTTTTT. This sequence encodes CATRGTVATNEKLFF.